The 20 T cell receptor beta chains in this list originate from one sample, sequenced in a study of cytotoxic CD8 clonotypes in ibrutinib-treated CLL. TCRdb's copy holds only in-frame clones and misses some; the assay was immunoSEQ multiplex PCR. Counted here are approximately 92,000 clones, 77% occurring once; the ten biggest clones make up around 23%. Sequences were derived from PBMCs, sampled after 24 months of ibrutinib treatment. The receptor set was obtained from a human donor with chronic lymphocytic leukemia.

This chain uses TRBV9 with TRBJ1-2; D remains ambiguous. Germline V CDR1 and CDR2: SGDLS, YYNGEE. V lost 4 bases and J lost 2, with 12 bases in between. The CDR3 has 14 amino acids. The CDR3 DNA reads TGTGCCAGCAGCAGCATGGGCGAAAACTATGGCTACACCTTC. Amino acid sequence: CASSSMGENYGYTF.

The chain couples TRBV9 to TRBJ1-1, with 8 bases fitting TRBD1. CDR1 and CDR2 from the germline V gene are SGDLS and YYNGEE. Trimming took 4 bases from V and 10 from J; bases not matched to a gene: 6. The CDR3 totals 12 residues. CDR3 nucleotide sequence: TGTGCCAGCAGCACACCTACAGGGGGAGCTTTCTTT. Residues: CASSTPTGGAFF.

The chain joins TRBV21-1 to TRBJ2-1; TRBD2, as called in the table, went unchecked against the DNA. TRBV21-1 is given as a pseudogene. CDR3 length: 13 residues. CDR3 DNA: TGTGCCAGCAGAGCGGCCTCCTACAATGAGCAGTTCTTC. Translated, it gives CASRAASYNEQFF.

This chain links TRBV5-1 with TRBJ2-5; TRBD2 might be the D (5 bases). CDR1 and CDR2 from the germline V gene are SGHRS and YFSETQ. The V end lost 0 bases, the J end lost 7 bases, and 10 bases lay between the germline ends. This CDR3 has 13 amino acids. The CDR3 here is CASSLGQEGTQYF. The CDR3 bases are TGCGCCAGCAGCTTGGGTCAAGAGGGGACCCAGTACTTC.

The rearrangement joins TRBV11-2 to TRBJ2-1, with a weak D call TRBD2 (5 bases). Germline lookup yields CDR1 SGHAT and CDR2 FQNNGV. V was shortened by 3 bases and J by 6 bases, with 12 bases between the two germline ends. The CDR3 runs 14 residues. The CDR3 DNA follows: TGTGCCAGCAGCTTCGGTGGGAGTGTCAATGAGCAGTTCTTC. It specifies CASSFGGSVNEQFF.

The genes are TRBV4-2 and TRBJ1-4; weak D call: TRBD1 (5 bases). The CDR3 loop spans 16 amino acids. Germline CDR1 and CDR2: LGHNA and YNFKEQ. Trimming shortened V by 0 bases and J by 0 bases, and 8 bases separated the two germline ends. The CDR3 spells CASSQDLQATNEKLFF. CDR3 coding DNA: TGTGCCAGCAGCCAAGATTTACAGGCAACTAATGAAAAACTGTTTTTT.

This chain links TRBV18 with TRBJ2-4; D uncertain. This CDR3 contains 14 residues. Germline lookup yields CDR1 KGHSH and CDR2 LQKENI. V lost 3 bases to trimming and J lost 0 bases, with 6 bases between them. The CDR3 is CASSPDLAKNIQYF. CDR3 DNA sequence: TGTGCCAGCTCACCTGACTTAGCCAAAAACATTCAGTACTTC.

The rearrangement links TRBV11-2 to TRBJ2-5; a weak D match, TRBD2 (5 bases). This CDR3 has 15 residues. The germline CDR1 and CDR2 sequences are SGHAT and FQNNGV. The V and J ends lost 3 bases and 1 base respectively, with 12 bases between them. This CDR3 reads CASSFRASSQETQYF. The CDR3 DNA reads TGTGCCAGCAGCTTTAGGGCTAGCAGCCAAGAGACCCAGTACTTC. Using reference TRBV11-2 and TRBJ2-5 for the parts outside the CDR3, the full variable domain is EAGVAQSPRYKIIEKRQSVAFWCNPISGHATLYWYQQILGQGPKLLIQFQNNGVVDDSQLPKDRFSAERLKGVDSTLKIQPAKLEDSAVYLCASSFRASSQETQYFGPGTRLLVL.

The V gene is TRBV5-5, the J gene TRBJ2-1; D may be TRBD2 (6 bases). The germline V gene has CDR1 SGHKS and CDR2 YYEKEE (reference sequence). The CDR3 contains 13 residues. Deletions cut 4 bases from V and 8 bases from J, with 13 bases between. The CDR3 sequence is CASSLPQRDEQFF. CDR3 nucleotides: TGTGCCAGCAGCCTCCCCCAGCGGGATGAGCAGTTCTTC.

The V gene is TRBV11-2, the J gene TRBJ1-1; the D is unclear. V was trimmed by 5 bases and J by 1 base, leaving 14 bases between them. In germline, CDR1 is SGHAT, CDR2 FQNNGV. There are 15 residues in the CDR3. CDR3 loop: CASSLVAAANTEAFF. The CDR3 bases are TGTGCCAGCAGCCTCGTGGCGGCAGCGAACACTGAAGCTTTCTTT. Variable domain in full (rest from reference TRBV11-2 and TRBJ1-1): EAGVAQSPRYKIIEKRQSVAFWCNPISGHATLYWYQQILGQGPKLLIQFQNNGVVDDSQLPKDRFSAERLKGVDSTLKIQPAKLEDSAVYLCASSLVAAANTEAFFGQGTRLTVV.

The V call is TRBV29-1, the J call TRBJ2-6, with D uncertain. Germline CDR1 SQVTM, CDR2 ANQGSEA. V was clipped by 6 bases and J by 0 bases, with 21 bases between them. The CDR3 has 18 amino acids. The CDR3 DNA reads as TGCAGCGTCGTGGCGATCTCCTCTCTTCGCTCTGGGGCCAACGTCCTGACTTTC. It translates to CSVVAISSLRSGANVLTF.

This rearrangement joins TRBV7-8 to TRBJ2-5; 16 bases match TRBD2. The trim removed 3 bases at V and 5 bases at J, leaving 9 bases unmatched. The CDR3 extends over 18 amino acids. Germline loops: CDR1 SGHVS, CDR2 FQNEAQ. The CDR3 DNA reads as TGTGCCAGCAGCTTCGGGACTAGCGGGAGGGCCCGGCAGGAGACCCAGTACTTC. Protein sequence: CASSFGTSGRARQETQYF.

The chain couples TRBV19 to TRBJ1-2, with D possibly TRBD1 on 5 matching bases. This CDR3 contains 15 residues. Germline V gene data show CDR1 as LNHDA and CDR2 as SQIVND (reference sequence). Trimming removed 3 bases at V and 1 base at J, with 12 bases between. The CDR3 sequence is CASSILAGSNYGYTF. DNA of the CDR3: TGTGCCAGTAGTATTCTGGCAGGGAGTAACTATGGCTACACCTTC.

Written as DNA, the CDR3 is TGTGCCAGCAGCTTCGGGACAGGGAGGGCGGAGACCCAGTACTTC. Translated: CASSFGTGRAETQYF. V gene TRBV7-2 combines with J gene TRBJ2-5, with 9 bases fitting TRBD1. The CDR3 is 15 amino acids. After removal of 3 bases from V and 5 bases from J, the junction contained 7 bases not matched to a gene. Germline values: CDR1 SGHTA, CDR2 FQGNSA.

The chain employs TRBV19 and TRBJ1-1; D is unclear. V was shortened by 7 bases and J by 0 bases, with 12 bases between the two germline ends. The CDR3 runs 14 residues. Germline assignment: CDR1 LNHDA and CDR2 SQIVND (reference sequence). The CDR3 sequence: CASTIAGVNTEAFF. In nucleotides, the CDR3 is TGTGCCAGTACGATTGCTGGGGTGAACACTGAAGCTTTCTTT.

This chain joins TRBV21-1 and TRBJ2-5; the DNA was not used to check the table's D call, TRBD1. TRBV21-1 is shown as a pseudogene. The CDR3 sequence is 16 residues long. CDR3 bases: TGTGCCAGCAGCGCTAACCGGGACAGGGGAACAGAGACCCAGTACTTC. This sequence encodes CASSANRDRGTETQYF.

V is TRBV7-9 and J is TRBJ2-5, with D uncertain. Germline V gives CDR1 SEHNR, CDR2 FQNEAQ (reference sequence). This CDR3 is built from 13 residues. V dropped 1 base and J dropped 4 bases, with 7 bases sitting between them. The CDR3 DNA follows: TGTGCCAGCAGCTTAGGTATTGGAGAGACCCAGTACTTC. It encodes CASSLGIGETQYF.

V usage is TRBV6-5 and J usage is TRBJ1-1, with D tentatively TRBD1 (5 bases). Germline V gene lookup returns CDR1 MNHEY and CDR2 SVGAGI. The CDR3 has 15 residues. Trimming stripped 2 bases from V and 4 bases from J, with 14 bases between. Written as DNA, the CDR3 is TGTGCCAGCAGTTACCGACGCCAGGGTTCCACTGAAGCTTTCTTT. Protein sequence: CASSYRRQGSTEAFF.

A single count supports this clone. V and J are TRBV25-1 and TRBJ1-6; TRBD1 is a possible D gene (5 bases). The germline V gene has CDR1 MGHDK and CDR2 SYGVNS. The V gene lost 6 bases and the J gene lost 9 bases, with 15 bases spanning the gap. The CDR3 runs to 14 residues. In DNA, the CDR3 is TGTGCCAGCAGCCTGGGTGGGGGTGCTTCACCCCTCCACTTT. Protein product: CASSLGGGASPLHF.

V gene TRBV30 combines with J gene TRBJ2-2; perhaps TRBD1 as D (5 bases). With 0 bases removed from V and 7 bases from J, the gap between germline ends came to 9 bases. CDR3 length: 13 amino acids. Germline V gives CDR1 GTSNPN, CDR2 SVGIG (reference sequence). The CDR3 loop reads CAWSVGVGGELFF. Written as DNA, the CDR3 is TGTGCCTGGAGTGTAGGGGTAGGCGGGGAGCTGTTTTTT.